This TCR beta chain appears in the sequencing data of a study of T-cell memory formation after mild COVID-19. About the research overall: Across donors, TCR clusters were largely donor specific.

Researchers used 5'RACE with constant-segment primers to make TCR alpha and TCR beta cDNA libraries that carry sample barcodes and UMIs. From the 5' RACE reads, TCRdb called clonotypes with MiXCR, one entry per CDR3 protein. The data show hundreds of thousands of distinct CDR3 sequences, approximately 19% seen once. This clonotype was counted between two and nine times. The antigen is not known. Study conclusions and caveats: Shrinking CD4+ clones were chiefly CM and EM; CD8+ ones were chiefly EMRA. Clones that shrank (day 15 to 85) were balanced CD4/CD8, whereas later expanders leaned CD4+.

Germline V gene sequence: CDR1 LGHNA, CDR2 YSLEER. The CDR3 runs to 16 residues. V was shortened by 0 bases and J by 6 bases, with 14 bases between the two germline ends. The sequencing sample was made of PBMCs or a T cell subset sorted from them (not recorded which). The gene calls are TRBV4-3 and TRBJ2-2, with D tentatively TRBD2 (6 bases). The origin of this receptor is a man aged 18-30 years who had mild COVID-19 (a few samples of this study predate the infection). Cell type and time point are not known. CDR3 loop: CASSQDLARRAGELFF. The DNA of the CDR3 is TGCGCCAGCAGCCAAGACCTAGCTCGGAGGGCCGGGGAGCTGTTTTTT.